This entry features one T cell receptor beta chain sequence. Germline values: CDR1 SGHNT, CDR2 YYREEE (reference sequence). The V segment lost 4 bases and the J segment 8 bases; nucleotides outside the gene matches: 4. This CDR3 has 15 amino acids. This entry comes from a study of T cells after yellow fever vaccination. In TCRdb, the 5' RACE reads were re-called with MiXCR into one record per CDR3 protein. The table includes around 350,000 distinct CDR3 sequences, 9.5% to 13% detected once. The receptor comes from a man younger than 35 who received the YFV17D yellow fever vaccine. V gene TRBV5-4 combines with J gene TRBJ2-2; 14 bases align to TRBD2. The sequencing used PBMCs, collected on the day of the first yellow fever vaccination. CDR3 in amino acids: CASSPGLAGDGELFF. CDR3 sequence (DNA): TGTGCCAGCAGCCCGGGACTAGCGGGGGATGGGGAGCTGTTTTTT.